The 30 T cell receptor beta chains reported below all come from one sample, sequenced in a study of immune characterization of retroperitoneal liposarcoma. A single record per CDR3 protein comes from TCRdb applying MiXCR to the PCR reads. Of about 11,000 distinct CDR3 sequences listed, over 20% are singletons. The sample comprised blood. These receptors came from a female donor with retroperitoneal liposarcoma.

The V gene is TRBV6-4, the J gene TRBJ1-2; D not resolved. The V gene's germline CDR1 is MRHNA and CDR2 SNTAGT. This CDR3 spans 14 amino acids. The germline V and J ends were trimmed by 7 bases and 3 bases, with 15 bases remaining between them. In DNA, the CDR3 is TGTGCCAGCAAGGCCACCTCTTTTGACTATGGCTACACCTTC. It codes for CASKATSFDYGYTF.

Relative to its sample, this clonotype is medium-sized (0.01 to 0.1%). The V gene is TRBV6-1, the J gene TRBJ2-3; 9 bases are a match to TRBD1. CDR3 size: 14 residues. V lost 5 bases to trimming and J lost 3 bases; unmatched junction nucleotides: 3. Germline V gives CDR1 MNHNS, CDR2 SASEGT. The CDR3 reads CASSLGQGTDTQYF. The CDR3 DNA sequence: TGTGCCAGCAGTTTGGGACAGGGAACAGATACGCAGTATTTT.

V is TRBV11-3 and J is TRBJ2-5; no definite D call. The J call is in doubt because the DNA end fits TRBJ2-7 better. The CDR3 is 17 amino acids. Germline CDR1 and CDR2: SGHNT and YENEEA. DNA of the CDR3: TGTGCCAGCAGCTTAGATCTTGTGGCCGACCCGCAGGACGAGCAGTACTTC. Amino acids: CASSLDLVADPQDEQYF.

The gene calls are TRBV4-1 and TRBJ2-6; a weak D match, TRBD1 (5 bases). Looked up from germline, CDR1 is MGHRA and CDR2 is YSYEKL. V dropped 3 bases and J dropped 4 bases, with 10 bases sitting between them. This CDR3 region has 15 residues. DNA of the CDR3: TGCGCCAGCAGCCAGCCCGACAGAGGGGCCAACGTCCTGACTTTC. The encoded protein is CASSQPDRGANVLTF.

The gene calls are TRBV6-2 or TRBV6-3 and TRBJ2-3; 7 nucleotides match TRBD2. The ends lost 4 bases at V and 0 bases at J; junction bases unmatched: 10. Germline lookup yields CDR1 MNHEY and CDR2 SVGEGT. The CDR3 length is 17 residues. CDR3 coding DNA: TGTGCCAGCAGTTTACAAAATAGCGGGCCTAGCACAGATACGCAGTATTTT. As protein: CASSLQNSGPSTDTQYF.

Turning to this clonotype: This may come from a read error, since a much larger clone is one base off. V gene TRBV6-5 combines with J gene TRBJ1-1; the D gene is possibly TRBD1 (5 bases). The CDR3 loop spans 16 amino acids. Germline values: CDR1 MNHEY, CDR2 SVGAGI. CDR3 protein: CASRLKQGAGNTEACF. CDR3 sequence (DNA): TGTGCCAGCAGGTTAAAGCAGGGCGCGGGGAACACTGAAGCTTGCTTT.

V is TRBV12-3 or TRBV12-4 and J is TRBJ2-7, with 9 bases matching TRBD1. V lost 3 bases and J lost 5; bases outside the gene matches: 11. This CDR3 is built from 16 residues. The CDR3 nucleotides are TGTGCCAGCAGTTTGGGAACAGGGGGCGGATTTGACGAGCAGTACTTC. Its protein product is CASSLGTGGGFDEQYF.

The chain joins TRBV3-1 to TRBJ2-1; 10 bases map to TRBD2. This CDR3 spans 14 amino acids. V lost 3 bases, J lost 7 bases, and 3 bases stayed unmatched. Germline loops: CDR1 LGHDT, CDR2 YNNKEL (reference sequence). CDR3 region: CASSQQTSGNEQFF. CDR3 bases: TGTGCCAGCAGCCAGCAGACTAGCGGGAATGAGCAGTTCTTC.

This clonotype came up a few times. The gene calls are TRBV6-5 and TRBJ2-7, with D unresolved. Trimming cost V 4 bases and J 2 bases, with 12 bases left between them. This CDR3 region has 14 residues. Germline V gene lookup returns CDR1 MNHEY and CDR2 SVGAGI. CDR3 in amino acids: CASSSSGPPYEQYF. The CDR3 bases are TGTGCCAGCAGTTCCTCCGGGCCACCCTACGAGCAGTACTTC.

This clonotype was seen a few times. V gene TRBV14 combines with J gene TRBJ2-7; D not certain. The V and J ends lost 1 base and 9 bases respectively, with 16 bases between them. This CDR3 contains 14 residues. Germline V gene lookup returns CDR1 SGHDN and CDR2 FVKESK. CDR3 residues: CASSQVGSDLSQYF. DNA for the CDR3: TGTGCCAGCAGCCAAGTAGGGTCCGACCTTTCGCAGTACTTC.

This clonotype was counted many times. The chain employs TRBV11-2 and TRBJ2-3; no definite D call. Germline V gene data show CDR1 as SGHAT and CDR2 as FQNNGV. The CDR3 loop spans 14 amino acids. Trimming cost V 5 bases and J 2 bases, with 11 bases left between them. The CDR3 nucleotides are TGTGCCAGCAGCCTAACCAGGCCCACAGATACGCAGTATTTT. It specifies CASSLTRPTDTQYF.

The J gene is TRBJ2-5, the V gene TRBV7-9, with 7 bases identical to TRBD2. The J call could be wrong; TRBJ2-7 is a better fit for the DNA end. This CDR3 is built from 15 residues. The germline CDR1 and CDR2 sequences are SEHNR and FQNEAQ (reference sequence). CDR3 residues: CASSLGGSRYYEQYF. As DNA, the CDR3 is TGTGCCAGCAGCTTAGGCGGGAGCCGGTACTACGAGCAGTACTTC.

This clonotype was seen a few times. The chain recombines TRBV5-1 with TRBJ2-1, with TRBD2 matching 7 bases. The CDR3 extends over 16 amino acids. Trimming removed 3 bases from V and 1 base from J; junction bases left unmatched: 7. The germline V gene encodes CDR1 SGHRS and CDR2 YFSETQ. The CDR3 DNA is TGCGCCAGCAGCTCCCAAGCGGGATCATCCTACAATGAGCAGTTCTTC. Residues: CASSSQAGSSYNEQFF.

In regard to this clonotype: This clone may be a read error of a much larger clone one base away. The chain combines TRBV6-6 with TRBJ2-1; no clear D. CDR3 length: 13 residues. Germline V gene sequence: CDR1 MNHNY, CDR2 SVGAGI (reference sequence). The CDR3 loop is CASSYDTLETQDF. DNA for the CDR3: TGTGCCAGCAGTTACGACACTCTCGAGACCCAGGACTTC.

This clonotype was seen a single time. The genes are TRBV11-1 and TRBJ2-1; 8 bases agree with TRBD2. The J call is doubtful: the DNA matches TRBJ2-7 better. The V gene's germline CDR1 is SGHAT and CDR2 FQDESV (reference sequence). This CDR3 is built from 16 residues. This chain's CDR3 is CASSLTGGGSYNEQYF. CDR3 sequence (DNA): TGTGCCAGCAGCTTAACCGGGGGGGGGTCTTACAATGAGCAGTACTTC.

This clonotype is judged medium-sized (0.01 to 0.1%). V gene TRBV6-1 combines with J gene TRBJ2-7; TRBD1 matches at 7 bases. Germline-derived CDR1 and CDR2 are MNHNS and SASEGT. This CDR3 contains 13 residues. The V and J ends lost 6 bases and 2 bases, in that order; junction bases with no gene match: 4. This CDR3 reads CASSKGQTYEQYF. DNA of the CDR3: TGTGCCAGCAGCAAGGGACAGACCTACGAGCAGTACTTC.

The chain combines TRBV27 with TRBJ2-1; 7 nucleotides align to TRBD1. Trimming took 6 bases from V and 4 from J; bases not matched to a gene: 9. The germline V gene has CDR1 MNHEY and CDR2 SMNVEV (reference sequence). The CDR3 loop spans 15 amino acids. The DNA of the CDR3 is TGTGCCAGCAGCTGGCCGGGACAGCCTTACAATGAGCAGTTCTTC. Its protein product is CASSWPGQPYNEQFF.

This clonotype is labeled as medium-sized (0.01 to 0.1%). The CDR3 sequence is CASSRGLATDTQYF. Here the CDR3 DNA reads TGTGCCAGCAGTAGGGGACTGGCCACAGATACGCAGTATTTT. The chain carries TRBV6-1 and TRBJ2-3; the D gene is possibly TRBD2 (6 bases). CDR3 length: 14 residues. Trimming removed 5 bases at V and 2 bases at J, with 11 bases between. Per the germline V gene, CDR1 is MNHNS and CDR2 is SASEGT.

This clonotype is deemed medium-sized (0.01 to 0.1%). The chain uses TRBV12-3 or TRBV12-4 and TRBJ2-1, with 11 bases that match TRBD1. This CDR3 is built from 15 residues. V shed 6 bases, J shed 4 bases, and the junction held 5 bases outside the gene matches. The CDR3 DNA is TGTGCCAGCAGACCCGGGACAGGGGGGTACAATGAGCAGTTCTTC. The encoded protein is CASRPGTGGYNEQFF.

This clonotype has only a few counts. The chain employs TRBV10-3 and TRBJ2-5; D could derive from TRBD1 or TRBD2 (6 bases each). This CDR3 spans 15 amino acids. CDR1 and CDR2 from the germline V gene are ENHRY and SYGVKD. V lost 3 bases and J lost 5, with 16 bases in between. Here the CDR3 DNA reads TGTGCCATCAGTGACGGGGGACAAGGGCCGGAGACCCAGTACTTC. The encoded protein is CAISDGGQGPETQYF.

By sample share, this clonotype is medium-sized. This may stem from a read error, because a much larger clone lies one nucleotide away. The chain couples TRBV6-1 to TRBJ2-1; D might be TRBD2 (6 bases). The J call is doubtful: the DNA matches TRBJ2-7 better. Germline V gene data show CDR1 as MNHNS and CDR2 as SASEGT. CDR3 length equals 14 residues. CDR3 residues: CATGPVTGVGEQYF. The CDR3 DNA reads TGTGCCACTGGACCTGTTACGGGAGTGGGTGAGCAGTACTTC.

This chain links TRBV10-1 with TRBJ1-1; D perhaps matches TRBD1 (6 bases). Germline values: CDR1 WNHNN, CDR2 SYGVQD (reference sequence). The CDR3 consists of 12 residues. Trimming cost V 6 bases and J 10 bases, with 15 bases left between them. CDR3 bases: TGCGCCAGCAGCGAACCGGGACACGGAGCTTTCTTT. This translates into CASSEPGHGAFF.

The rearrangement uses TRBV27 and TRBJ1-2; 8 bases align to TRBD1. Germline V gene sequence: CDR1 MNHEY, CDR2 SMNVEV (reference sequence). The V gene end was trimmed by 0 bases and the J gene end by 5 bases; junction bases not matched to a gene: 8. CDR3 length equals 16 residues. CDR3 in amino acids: CASSLSPRGLGYGYTF. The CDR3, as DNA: TGTGCCAGCAGTTTATCCCCCAGGGGGCTTGGTTATGGCTACACCTTC.

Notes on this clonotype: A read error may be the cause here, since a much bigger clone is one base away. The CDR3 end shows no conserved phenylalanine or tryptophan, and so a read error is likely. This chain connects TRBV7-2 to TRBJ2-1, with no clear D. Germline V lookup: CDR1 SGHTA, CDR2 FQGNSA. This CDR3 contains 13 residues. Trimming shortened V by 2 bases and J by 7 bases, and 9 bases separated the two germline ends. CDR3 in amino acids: CASSLRVGNEQFL. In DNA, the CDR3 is TGTGCCAGCAGCTTACGGGTAGGGAATGAGCAGTTCTTA.

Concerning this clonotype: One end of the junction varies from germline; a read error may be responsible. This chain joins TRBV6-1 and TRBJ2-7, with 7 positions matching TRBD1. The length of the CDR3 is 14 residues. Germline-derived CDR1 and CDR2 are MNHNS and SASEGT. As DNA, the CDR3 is TGTGCCAACAGTGAAGGGGACAGCTCCTACGAGCAGTACTTC. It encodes CANSEGDSSYEQYF.

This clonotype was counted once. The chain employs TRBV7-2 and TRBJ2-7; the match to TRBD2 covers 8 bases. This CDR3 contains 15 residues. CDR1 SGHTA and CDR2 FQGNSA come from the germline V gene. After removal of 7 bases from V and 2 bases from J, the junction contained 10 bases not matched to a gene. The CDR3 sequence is CASNPGGTITYEQYF. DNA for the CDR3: TGTGCCAGCAATCCGGGGGGGACCATAACCTACGAGCAGTACTTC.

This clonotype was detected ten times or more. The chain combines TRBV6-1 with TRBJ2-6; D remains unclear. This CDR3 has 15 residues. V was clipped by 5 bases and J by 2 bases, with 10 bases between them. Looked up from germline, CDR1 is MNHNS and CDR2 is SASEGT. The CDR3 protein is CASSLASAGANVLTF. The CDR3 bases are TGTGCCAGCAGTCTCGCTTCTGCTGGGGCCAACGTCCTGACTTTC.

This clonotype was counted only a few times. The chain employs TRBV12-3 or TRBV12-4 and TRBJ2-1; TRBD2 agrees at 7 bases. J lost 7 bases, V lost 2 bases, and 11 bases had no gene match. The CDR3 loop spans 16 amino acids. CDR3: CASSLRLADRRNEQFF. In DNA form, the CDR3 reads TGTGCCAGCAGTTTAAGGCTAGCGGACCGGCGTAATGAGCAGTTCTTC.

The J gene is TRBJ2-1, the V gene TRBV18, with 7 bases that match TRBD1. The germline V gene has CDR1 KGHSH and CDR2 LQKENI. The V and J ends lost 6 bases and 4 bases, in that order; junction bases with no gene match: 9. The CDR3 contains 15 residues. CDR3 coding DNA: TGTGCCAGCTCTCCTACCGGGACAGCGTACAATGAGCAGTTCTTC. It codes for CASSPTGTAYNEQFF.

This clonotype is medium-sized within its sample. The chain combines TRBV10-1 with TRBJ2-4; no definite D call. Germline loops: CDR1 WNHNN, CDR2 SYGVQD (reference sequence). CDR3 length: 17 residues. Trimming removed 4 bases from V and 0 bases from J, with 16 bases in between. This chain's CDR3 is CASSVVQQILAKNIQYF. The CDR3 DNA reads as TGCGCCAGCAGTGTCGTGCAGCAGATACTAGCCAAAAACATTCAGTACTTC.